This T cell receptor beta chain was identified in a study of Graves' ophthalmopathy and Graves' hyperthyroidism (dated by TCRdb to the late 2010s). In terms of the full investigation: Peripheral blood samples were taken at the time of initial diagnosis, before any treatment was given. TCR beta repertoire signatures were used to distinguish Graves' ophthalmopathy from Graves' hyperthyroidism and to predict progression to ophthalmopathy. In total, 135 blood samples were TCR-sequenced: under 45 ophthalmopathy, 80 or so hyperthyroidism and some 17 hyperthyroidism-to-ophthalmopathy patients. To explore V-J signatures that separate ophthalmopathy from hyperthyroidism, a discovery set of approximately 100 patients was enrolled, consisting of 40 to 45 with ophthalmopathy and fewer than 60 with stable hyperthyroidism. An independent validation cohort comprised around 19 hyperthyroidism patients and 15 to 17 patients who later progressed from hyperthyroidism to ophthalmopathy. In six hyperthyroidism patients, the T-cell repertoire of thyroid tissue was compared with the T-cell repertoire of blood. After sampling, hyperthyroidism patients received methimazole starting at 30 mg daily, and ophthalmopathy patients received high-dose intravenous methylprednisolone. What the authors observed across the whole study: In validation, the model predicted ophthalmopathy progression with 55% to 71% sensitivity and around 72% specificity; approximately 12 predicted patients were CT-confirmed with GO in a median of approximately 6.5 months. No statistical method was used to predetermine the sample size, and group allocation was not hidden from the investigators. In cross-validation, the 13-signature model distinguished ophthalmopathy from stable hyperthyroidism with approximately 85% sensitivity and about 84% specificity, and in the test set the corresponding values were roughly 78% and 74%. Among expanded thyroid clonotypes with frequency above 0.001, most also showed up in blood, which suggests that blood repertoires may reflect the thyroid immune response.

For repertoire sequencing, the TCR beta CDR3 regions were amplified from RNA transcripts. The first round of RT-PCR was done with HTBI primers and the Qiagen OneStep RT-PCR kit, and was followed by a second round of multiplex PCR, then size selection and purification. Sequencing of the libraries was carried out on an Illumina HiSeq2000 in paired-end mode with 100 bp reads. The original pipeline was this. Reads were processed with SOAPnuke, discarding reads with adapters, uncalled bases, mean Phred below 15, or no exact constant-primer or identifier match. COPE v1.2.5 was used to merge the high-quality paired reads. Unique nucleotide sequences were defined as clonotypes and aligned to IMGT TRB V, D and J references using MiTCR v1.1. The analysis was limited to V-J combinations with a frequency above 0.0001, which together covered 99.2% of the repertoires. For each V-J combination, a TCR clonal expansion and chaos score was defined as the ratio of F50 clonal expansion to chaos observed in the TCRdist matrix. Features were reduced by Welch's t-statistics and random forest to 10 to 15 V-J combinations, which fed a naive Bayes classifier. Thyroid-blood repertoire similarity was quantified with the Morisita-Horn index. TCRdb itself trimmed the public reads at Q25 with fastp, ran MiXCR and retained productive beta chains. Entries that share a CDR3 protein sequence are merged under the most common genes and DNA. The V and J calls and clone size are TCRdb's, not the authors'. For this sample there are under 400,000 distinct CDR3 sequences; roughly 16% appear just once. Around 12% of the sample is taken by the ten largest.

The ophthalmopathy patients had moderately to severely active disease, with a Clinical Activity Score of 3 or higher, a NOSPECS grade of 4 or higher, and a disease duration of less than 3 months. Patients with other autoimmune diseases, uncontrolled infections, pregnancy or lactation were excluded from the study. Diagnosis relied on clinical symptoms, serum thyroxine, TRAb, thyroid ultrasound and orbital computed tomography. PBMCs were isolated from more than 8 ml of fresh peripheral blood by Ficoll-Paque density gradient centrifugation. Total RNA was extracted with Trizol reagent and quality-checked on an Agilent 2100 Bioanalyzer. The CDR3 runs 13 residues from the cysteine to the phenylalanine. Of the read, only the CDR3 DNA is kept; its 39 bases are in frame from base 1. V gives up 0 bases and J gives up 4 bases, and the segment between their germline ends measures 3 bases. CDR1 KGHSY and CDR2 FQNENV are derived from the germline V gene.

On this clonotype: This receptor's antigen is unknown. No much larger clone is present one base from it, and per-base qualities are unavailable.

The receptor comes from an adult man with Graves' ophthalmopathy. The chain is made from TRBV16 and TRBJ2-2, with the D gene too uncertain to name. Sequenced sample: peripheral blood. CDR3 reads: CASSQSVTGELFF. At the DNA level, the sequence is TGTGCCAGCAGCCAATCTGTCACCGGGGAGCTGTTTTTT.